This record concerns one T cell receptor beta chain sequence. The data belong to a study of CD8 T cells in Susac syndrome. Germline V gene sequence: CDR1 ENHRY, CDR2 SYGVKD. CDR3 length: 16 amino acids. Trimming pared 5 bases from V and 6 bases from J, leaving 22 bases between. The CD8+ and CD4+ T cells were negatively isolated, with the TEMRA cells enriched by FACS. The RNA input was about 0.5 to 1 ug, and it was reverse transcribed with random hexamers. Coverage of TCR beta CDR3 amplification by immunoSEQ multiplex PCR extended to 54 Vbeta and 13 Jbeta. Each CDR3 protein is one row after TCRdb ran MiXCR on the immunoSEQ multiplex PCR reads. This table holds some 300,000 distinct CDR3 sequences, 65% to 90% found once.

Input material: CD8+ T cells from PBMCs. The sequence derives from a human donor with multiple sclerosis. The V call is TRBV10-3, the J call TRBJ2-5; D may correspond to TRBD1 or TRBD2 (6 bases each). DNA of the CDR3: TGTGCCATCAGTATGGGCCCGGGGGCGCCGGGAAAGACCCAGTACTTC. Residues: CAISMGPGAPGKTQYF.